The 10 T cell receptor beta chains below were found in one sample sequenced in a study of CD8 T cells in Susac syndrome. Random hexamers were used to reverse transcribe the RNA input (roughly 0.5 to 1 ug). TCRdb recomputed calls from the immunoSEQ multiplex PCR reads with MiXCR, one row per CDR3 protein. The profile covers 150,000 to 200,000 distinct CDR3 sequences, with under 97% appearing a single time and 0.093% taken by the ten largest. Material for sequencing was CD4+ T cells from PBMCs. The origin of the receptors is a human donor with multiple sclerosis.

Worth noting for this clonotype: The junction departs from the called germline gene at one end, perhaps through a read error. The chain uses TRBV7-9 and TRBJ1-2; 7 positions match TRBD1. The germline CDR1 and CDR2 sequences are SEHNR and FQNEAQ (reference sequence). The CDR3 covers 11 residues. CDR3 coding DNA: TGTGCCAGCAGCACCAACCGGGACAGACTCTTC. This translates into CASSTNRDRLF. The full variable domain, its missing parts supplied by reference TRBV7-9 and TRBJ1-2, is DTGVSQNPRHKITKRGQNVTFRCDPISEHNRLYWYRQTLGQGPEFLTYFQNEAQLEKSRLLSDRFSAERPKGSFSTLEIQRTEQGDSAMYLCASSTNRDRLFGSGTRLTVV.

The V gene is TRBV4-3, the J gene TRBJ1-2; 9 bases agree with TRBD1. This CDR3 comprises 14 residues. V shed 0 bases and J 8 bases; nucleotides not matched to a gene: 4. CDR1 and CDR2 from the germline V gene are LGHNA and YSLEER. The CDR3 DNA sequence: TGCGCCAGCAGCCAAGATAGGACAGGGGAAGGCTACACCTTC. Its translation: CASSQDRTGEGYTF.

V and J are TRBV20-1 and TRBJ1-6, with TRBD1 as a possible D gene (5 bases). V was trimmed by 5 bases and J by 11 bases, leaving 16 bases between them. The CDR3 extends over 13 amino acids. The germline V gene encodes CDR1 DFQATT and CDR2 SNEGSKA (reference sequence). In DNA form, the CDR3 reads TGCAGTGCTGCCAAAGCGGGACCGCCACCCCTCCACTTT. Translated, it gives CSAAKAGPPPLHF.

This rearrangement joins TRBV20-1 to TRBJ1-1; unclear D gene. Looked up from germline, CDR1 is DFQATT and CDR2 is SNEGSKA (reference sequence). The CDR3 is 16 residues long. Trimming removed 1 base at V and 7 bases at J, with 22 bases between. Here the CDR3 reads CSARARQTFLGGEAFF. CDR3 nucleotides: TGCAGTGCTAGAGCAAGGCAGACCTTCTTGGGAGGTGAAGCTTTCTTT.

V usage is TRBV20-1 and J usage is TRBJ2-5; D is tentatively TRBD1 or TRBD2 (5 bases each). The CDR3 contains 13 residues. V was trimmed by 3 bases and J by 5 bases, leaving 13 bases between them. The V gene's germline CDR1 is DFQATT and CDR2 SNEGSKA (reference sequence). DNA for the CDR3: TGCAGTGCTAGTAGAGTTTGGGGGGAGACCCAGTACTTC. It specifies CSASRVWGETQYF.

V and J are TRBV9 and TRBJ1-2, with 7 bases matching TRBD1. The CDR3 sequence is 15 residues long. The ends lost 0 bases at V and 2 bases at J; junction bases unmatched: 4. Per the germline V gene, CDR1 is SGDLS and CDR2 is YYNGEE. CDR3 in amino acids: CASSVGGTANYGYTF. The CDR3 DNA follows: TGTGCCAGCAGCGTAGGAGGGACAGCAAACTATGGCTACACCTTC.

The chain carries TRBV28 and TRBJ1-5, with a possible D match to TRBD1 (6 bases). The germline V gene has CDR1 MDHEN and CDR2 SYDVKM. V was trimmed by 3 bases and J by 5 bases, leaving 14 bases between them. This CDR3 has 15 amino acids. The CDR3 region has the DNA TGTGCCAGCAGTTTGGGGCAGGGGATTCATCAGCCCCAGCATTTT. Protein sequence: CASSLGQGIHQPQHF.

The chain is built from TRBV3-1 and TRBJ2-7; 7 bases match TRBD2. V gave up 6 bases and J gave up 4 bases; unmatched junction bases: 9. Germline CDR1 is LGHDT and CDR2 is YNNKEL (reference sequence). The CDR3 sequence is 14 residues long. The CDR3 sequence is CASSPGTNPYEQYF. As DNA, the CDR3 is TGTGCCAGCAGTCCCGGGACTAACCCTTACGAGCAGTACTTC.

The chain has TRBV20-1 and TRBJ2-1; 7 nucleotides line up with TRBD1. Germline CDR1 DFQATT, CDR2 SNEGSKA (reference sequence). This CDR3 is 16 amino acids long. V was pared by 7 bases and J by 8 bases, with 20 bases of the junction left unmatched. CDR3 sequence (DNA): TGCAGTGTCCGGAAATACCCCGGGACAGCAATTTATGAGCAGTTCTTC. Translation gives CSVRKYPGTAIYEQFF.

The chain combines TRBV20-1 with TRBJ1-2; D ambiguous. The V end lost 0 bases, the J end lost 7 bases, and 6 bases lay between the germline ends. Germline lookup yields CDR1 DFQATT and CDR2 SNEGSKA (reference sequence). The CDR3 covers 11 residues. For the CDR3, the DNA is TGCAGTGCTAGAGATCCAGGTGGCTACACCTTC. Protein sequence: CSARDPGGYTF.